The text below deals with one T cell receptor beta chain. Its antigen is unidentified. This sample is part of a study of CXCR3-negative and CXCR3-positive naive CD8 T cells. All TRB cDNA libraries came from 5' RACE performed with UMI labels. TCRdb derives one entry per CDR3 protein from the 5' RACE reads, leaving out DNA. Here the sample table reports fewer than 90,000 distinct CDR3 sequences. The study's findings and limits: Researchers report that CXCR3-positive naive cells carry more hydrophobic TRB CDR3s than CXCR3-negative naive cells. Partial loss of CXCR3 expression followed cryopreservation; most assays used fresh PBMCs. Relative to memory CD8+ cells, whose diversity was much lower, both naive subsets had comparably high diversity.

The CDR3 sequence is 15 residues long. The rearrangement joins TRBV12-3 or TRBV12-4 to TRBJ2-5; TCRdb returns TRBD1, unconfirmable since there is no DNA. Sequenced material: naive CXCR3+ CD8+ T cells from blood. Subset noted: CD45RO-CCR7+CD27+CD95- naive CD8+ T cells expressing CXCR3 (TNR3+). The sequence came from a human donor in good health. Some clones in this sample may be carry-over from other donors' samples. This chain's CDR3 is CASSFQGPREETQYF.